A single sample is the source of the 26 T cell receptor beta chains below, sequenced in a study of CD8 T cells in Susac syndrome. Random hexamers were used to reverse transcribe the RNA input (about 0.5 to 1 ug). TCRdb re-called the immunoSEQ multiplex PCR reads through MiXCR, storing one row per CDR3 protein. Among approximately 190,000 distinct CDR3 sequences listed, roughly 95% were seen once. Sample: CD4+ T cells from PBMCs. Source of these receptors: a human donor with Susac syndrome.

The CDR3: CSAGSGTGVSSNQPQHF. Written as DNA, the CDR3 is TGCAGTGCTGGATCCGGGACAGGGGTTTCGAGCAATCAGCCCCAGCATTTT. This chain uses TRBV20-1 with TRBJ1-5, with 10 bases identical to TRBD1. The CDR3 is 17 residues long. J lost 1 base, V lost 5 bases, and 11 bases had no gene match. Germline V CDR1 and CDR2: DFQATT, SNEGSKA (reference sequence).

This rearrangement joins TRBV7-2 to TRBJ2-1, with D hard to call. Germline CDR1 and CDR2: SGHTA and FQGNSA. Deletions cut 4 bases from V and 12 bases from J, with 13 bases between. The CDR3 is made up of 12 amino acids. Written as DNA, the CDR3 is TGTGCCAGCAGCTATCTAAAGGGTGGGCAGTTCTTC. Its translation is CASSYLKGGQFF.

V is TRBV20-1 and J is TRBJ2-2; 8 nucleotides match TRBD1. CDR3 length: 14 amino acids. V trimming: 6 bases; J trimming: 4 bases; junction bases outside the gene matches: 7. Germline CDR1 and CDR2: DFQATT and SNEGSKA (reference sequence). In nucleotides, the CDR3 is TGCAGTGCCTTCAGGGGGCGCAGCACCGGGGAGCTGTTTTTT. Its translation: CSAFRGRSTGELFF.

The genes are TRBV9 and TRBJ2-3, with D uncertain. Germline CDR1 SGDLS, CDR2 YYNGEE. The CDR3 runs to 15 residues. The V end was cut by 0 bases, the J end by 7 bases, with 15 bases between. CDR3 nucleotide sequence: TGTGCCAGCAGCGTAGGGGAAGGGTTGCGGAATACGCAGTATTTT. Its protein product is CASSVGEGLRNTQYF. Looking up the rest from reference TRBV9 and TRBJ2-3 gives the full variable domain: DSGVTQTPKHLITATGQRVTLRCSPRSGDLSVYWYQQSLDQGLQFLIQYYNGEERAKGNILERFSAQQFPDLHSELNLSSLELGDSALYFCASSVGEGLRNTQYFGPGTRLTVL.

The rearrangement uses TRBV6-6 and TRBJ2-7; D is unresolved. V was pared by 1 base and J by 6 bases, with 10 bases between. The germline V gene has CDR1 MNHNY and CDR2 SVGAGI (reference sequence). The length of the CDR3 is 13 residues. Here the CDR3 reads CASSYLMQGEQYF. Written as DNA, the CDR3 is TGTGCCAGCAGTTACTTAATGCAAGGCGAGCAGTACTTC.

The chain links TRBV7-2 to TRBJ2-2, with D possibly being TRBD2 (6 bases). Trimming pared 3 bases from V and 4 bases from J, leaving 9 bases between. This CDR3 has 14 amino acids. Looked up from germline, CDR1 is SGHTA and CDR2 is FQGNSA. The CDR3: CASSFGGVTGELFF. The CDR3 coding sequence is TGTGCCAGCAGCTTTGGCGGGGTCACCGGGGAGCTGTTTTTT.

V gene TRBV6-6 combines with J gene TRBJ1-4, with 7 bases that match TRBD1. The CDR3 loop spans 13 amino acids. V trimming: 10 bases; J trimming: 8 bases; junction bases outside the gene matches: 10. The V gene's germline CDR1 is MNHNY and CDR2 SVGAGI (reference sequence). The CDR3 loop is CANRDRAREKLFF. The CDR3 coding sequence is TGTGCCAACCGCGACAGGGCGCGAGAAAAACTGTTTTTT.

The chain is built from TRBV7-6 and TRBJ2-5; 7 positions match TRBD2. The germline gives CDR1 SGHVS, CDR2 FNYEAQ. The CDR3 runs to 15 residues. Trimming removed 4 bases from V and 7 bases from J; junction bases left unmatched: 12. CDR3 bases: TGTGCCAGCAGCTCCGGGACTATCGACAGAGGGACCCAGTACTTC. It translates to CASSSGTIDRGTQYF.

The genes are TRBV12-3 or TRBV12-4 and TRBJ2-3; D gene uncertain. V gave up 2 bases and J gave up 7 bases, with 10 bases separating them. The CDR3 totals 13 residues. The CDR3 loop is CASSLSVKNTQYF. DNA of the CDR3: TGTGCCAGCAGTTTATCGGTGAAAAATACGCAGTATTTT.

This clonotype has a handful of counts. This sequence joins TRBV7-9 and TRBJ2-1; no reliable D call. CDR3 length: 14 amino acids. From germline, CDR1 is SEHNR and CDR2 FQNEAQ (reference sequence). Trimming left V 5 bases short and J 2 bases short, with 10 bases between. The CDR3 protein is CASSPAGPYNEQFF. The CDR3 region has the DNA TGTGCCAGCAGCCCAGCCGGCCCCTACAATGAGCAGTTCTTC. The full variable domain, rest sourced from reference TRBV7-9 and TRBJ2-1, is DTGVSQNPRHKITKRGQNVTFRCDPISEHNRLYWYRQTLGQGPEFLTYFQNEAQLEKSRLLSDRFSAERPKGSFSTLEIQRTEQGDSAMYLCASSPAGPYNEQFFGPGTRLTVL.

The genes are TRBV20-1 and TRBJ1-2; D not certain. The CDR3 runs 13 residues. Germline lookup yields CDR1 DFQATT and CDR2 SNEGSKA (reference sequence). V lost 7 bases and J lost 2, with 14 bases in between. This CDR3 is CSGRRPNNYGYTF. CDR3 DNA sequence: TGCAGTGGTAGGCGACCGAACAACTATGGCTACACCTTC.

CDR3 DNA sequence: TGTGCCAGCAGCCAAAAAGCAGAGCAGTACTTC. It specifies CASSQKAEQYF. The chain employs TRBV14 and TRBJ2-7; no firm D call. The CDR3 extends over 11 amino acids. Per germline, CDR1 SGHDN and CDR2 FVKESK. V shed 2 bases and J shed 7 bases, with 6 bases lying between them.

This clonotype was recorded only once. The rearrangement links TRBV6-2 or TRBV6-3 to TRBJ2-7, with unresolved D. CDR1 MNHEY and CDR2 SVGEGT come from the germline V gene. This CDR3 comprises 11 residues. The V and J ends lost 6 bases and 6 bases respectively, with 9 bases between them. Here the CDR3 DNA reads TGTGCCAGCAGCCTCAACCTCGAGCAGTACTTC. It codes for CASSLNLEQYF.

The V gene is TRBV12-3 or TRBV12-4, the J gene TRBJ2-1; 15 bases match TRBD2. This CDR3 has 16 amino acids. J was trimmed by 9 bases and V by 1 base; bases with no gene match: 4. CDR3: CASSLGGLAGGGEQFF. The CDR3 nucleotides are TGTGCCAGCAGTTTAGGGGGACTAGCGGGGGGAGGTGAGCAGTTCTTC.

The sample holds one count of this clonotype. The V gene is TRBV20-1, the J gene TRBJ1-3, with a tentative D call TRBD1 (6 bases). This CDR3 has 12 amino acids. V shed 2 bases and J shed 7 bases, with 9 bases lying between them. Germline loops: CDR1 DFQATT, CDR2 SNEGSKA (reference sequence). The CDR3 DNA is TGCAGTGCTAGACAGGGGATCAACACCATATATTTT. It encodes CSARQGINTIYF.

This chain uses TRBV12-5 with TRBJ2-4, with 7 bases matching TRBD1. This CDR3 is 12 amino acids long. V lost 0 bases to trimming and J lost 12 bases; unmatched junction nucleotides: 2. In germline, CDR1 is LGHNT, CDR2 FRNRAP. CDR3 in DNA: TGTGCTAGTGGTTTGGTACAGGGGAATCAGTACTTC. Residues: CASGLVQGNQYF.

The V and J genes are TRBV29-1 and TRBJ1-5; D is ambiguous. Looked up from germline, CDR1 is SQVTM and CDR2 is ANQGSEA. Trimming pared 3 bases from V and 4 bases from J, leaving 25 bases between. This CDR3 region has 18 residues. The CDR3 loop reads CSVEVCIGLLRRNQPQHF. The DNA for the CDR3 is TGCAGCGTTGAGGTCTGTATCGGGCTTTTGCGGCGGAATCAGCCCCAGCATTTT.

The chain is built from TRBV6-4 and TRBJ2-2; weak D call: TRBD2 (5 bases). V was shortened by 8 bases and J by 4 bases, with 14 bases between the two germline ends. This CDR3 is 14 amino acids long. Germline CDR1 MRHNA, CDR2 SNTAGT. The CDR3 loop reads CASRMQAATGELFF. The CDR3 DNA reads TGTGCCAGCCGGATGCAAGCGGCCACCGGGGAGCTGTTTTTT.

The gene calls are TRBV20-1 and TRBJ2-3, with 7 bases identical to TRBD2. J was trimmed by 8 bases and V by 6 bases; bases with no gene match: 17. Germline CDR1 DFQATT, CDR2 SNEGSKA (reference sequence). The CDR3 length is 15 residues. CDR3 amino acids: CSACPTSWGSSTQYF. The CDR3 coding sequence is TGCAGTGCGTGCCCGACTAGCTGGGGTTCTAGTACGCAGTATTTT.

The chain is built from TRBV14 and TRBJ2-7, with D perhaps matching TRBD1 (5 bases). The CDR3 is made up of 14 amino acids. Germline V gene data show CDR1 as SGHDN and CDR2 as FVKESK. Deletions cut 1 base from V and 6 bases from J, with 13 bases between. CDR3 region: CASSQGRREGEQYF. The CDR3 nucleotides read TGTGCCAGCAGCCAAGGTCGCAGGGAAGGCGAGCAGTACTTC. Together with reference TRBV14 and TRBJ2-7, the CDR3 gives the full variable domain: EAGVTQFPSHSVIEKGQTVTLRCDPISGHDNLYWYRRVMGKEIKFLLHFVKESKQDESGMPNNRFLAERTGGTYSTLKVQPAELEDSGVYFCASSQGRREGEQYFGPGTRLTVT.

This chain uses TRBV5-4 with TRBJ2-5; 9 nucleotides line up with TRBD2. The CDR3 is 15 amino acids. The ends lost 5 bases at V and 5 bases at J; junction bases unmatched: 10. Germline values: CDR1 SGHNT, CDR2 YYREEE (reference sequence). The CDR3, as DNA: TGTGCCAGCAGTCTTAGCGGGGGCTCCGGGGAGACCCAGTACTTC. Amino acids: CASSLSGGSGETQYF. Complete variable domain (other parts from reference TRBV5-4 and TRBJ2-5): ETGVTQSPTHLIKTRGQQVTLRCSSQSGHNTVSWYQQALGQGPQFIFQYYREEENGRGNFPPRFSGLQFPNYSSELNVNALELDDSALYLCASSLSGGSGETQYFGPGTRLLVL.

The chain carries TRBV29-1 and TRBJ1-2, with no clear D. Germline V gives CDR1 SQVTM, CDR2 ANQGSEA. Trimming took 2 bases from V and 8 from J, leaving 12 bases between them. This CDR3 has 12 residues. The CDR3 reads CSVESVMYGYTF. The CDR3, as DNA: TGCAGCGTTGAATCCGTAATGTACGGCTACACCTTC.

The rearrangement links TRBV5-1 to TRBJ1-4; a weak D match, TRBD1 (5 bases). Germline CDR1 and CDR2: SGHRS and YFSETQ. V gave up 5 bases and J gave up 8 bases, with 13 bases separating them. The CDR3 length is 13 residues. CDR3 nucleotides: TGCGCCAGCAGACAGCAGGGTCAGGAAAAACTGTTTTTT. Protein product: CASRQQGQEKLFF.

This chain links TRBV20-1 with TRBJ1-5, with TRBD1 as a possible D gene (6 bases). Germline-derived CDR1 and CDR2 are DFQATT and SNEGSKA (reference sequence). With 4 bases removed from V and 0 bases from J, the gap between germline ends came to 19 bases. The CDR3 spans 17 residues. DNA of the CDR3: TGCAGTGCTACGGCCACGGGACACCGATATAGCAATCAGCCCCAGCATTTT. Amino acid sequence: CSATATGHRYSNQPQHF.

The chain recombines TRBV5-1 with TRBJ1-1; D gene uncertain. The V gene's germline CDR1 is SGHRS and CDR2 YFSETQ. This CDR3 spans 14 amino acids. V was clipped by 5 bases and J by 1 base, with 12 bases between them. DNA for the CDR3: TGCGCCAGCAGGGAAACCGGGAGGAACACTGAAGCTTTCTTT. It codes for CASRETGRNTEAFF.

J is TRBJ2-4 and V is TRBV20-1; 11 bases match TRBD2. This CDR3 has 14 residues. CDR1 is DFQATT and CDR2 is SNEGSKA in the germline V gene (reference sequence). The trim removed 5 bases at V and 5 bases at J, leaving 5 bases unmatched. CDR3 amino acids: CSAWTSGWQNIQYF. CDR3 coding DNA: TGCAGTGCTTGGACTAGCGGGTGGCAAAACATTCAGTACTTC.